The 7 T cell receptor beta chains below were found in one sample sequenced in a study of blood T cell repertoires in COVID-19. This table comes from immunoSEQ multiplex PCR, and its TCRdb copy is limited to in-frame clones, with some not included. The sample has roughly 380,000 clones; about nine tenths are singletons. The sample consisted of peripheral blood. The receptors were sampled from a woman aged 55-69 years with COVID-19, enrolled during active disease.

The chain recombines TRBV28 with TRBJ2-7, with TRBD1 matching 7 bases. The ends lost 8 bases at V and 2 bases at J; junction bases unmatched: 12. The germline V gene has CDR1 MDHEN and CDR2 SYDVKM. This CDR3 is 15 amino acids long. CDR3 nucleotides: TGTGCCAGCTGGGGGCTCGGGACAGACACCTACGAGCAGTACTTC. It translates to CASWGLGTDTYEQYF. Looking up the rest from reference TRBV28 and TRBJ2-7 gives the full variable domain: DVKVTQSSRYLVKRTGEKVFLECVQDMDHENMFWYRQDPGLGLRLIYFSYDVKMKEKGDIPEGYSVSREKKERFSLILESASTNQTSMYLCASWGLGTDTYEQYFGPGTRLTVT.

This chain uses TRBV28 with TRBJ2-3; the match to TRBD1 covers 8 bases. Germline V gene data show CDR1 as MDHEN and CDR2 as SYDVKM. Trimming took 5 bases from V and 4 from J; bases not matched to a gene: 11. The CDR3 covers 16 residues. The DNA for the CDR3 is TGTGCCAGCAGTACCGTACAGGGGGTGGGTGCAGATACGCAGTATTTT. Amino acids: CASSTVQGVGADTQYF.

The rearrangement joins TRBV5-5 to TRBJ1-2; 10 bases agree with TRBD1. The germline V gene has CDR1 SGHKS and CDR2 YYEKEE (reference sequence). This CDR3 is 15 amino acids long. V was clipped by 0 bases and J by 7 bases; unmatched bases: 6. The CDR3 sequence: CASSLGDRGFGGYTF. The CDR3 coding sequence is TGTGCCAGCAGCTTGGGGGACAGGGGATTTGGTGGCTACACCTTC.

The gene calls are TRBV5-1 and TRBJ1-6, with TRBD1 matching 7 bases. Germline CDR1 is SGHRS and CDR2 is YFSETQ. The CDR3 sequence is 15 residues long. J gave up 10 bases and V 2 bases, and 9 bases lay outside the gene matches. The CDR3 DNA sequence: TGCGCCAGCAGCTTAGATTCGGCAGGGGGATCACCCCTCCACTTT. Its protein is CASSLDSAGGSPLHF.

The chain has TRBV11-2 and TRBJ2-7; D possibly corresponds to TRBD1 (5 bases). V lost 1 base and J 2 bases, leaving 9 bases between the germline ends. Germline V gene lookup returns CDR1 SGHAT and CDR2 FQNNGV. The CDR3 spans 14 residues. The CDR3 spells CASSLVQETYEQYF. CDR3 DNA: TGTGCCAGCAGCTTAGTACAGGAAACCTACGAGCAGTACTTC.

The CDR3 DNA sequence: TGCGCCAGCAGCCCTCAGGGGGCCAACGGGGAGCTGTTTTTT. This codes for CASSPQGANGELFF. The V call is TRBV10-1, the J call TRBJ2-2; the match to TRBD1 covers 8 bases. CDR3 length equals 14 residues. The junction had 7 bases not matched to a gene; V was cut back by 6 bases and J by 7 bases. Germline lookup yields CDR1 WNHNN and CDR2 SYGVQD (reference sequence).

The genes are TRBV24-1 and TRBJ2-3, with 10 bases aligning to TRBD1. The J segment lost 4 bases and the V segment lost 4 bases, leaving 4 bases of the junction unmatched. The CDR3 covers 15 residues. Per germline, CDR1 KGHDR and CDR2 SFDVKD. The DNA for the CDR3 is TGTGCCACCAGTGACCCGACAGGGGGCGCAGATACGCAGTATTTT. This encodes CATSDPTGGADTQYF.